The entry that follows covers one T cell receptor (beta chain) sequence. This clonotype came up a few times. What antigen it recognizes has not been identified. No base qualities exist here, and no much larger clone lies one base off it. The sample comes from a study of blood T cells in healthy people across ages (dated by TCRdb to the mid-2010s). With respect to the entire study: In model experiments, template switching captured about one uniquely barcoded TCR beta cDNA molecule for every two T cells. The study measured age-related changes in TCR beta repertoire diversity using deep sequencing normalized with unique cDNA molecular identifiers. The donors were split into four age groups: young (average about 16 years), middle-aged (39), aged (about 62) and long-lived (about 74). Donors of different ages were randomly distributed across sequencing lanes to avoid experimental bias. The study analyzed two additional independent replicas of 1 million unique cDNA reads from the same blood draw for two donors, one aged 18 to 30 and one aged 80 or older. The investigation overall reported the following: Because profiling used bulk unsorted PBMCs, naive and antigen-experienced compartments could not be compared conclusively. As age increased, observed TCR beta diversity per million T cells dropped in a roughly linear way, and a significant reduction was already evident by age approximately 40. Estimates of total diversity from one million sequenced T cells were regarded as lower bounds and underestimates. Compared with the aged group, the long-lived group had more naive CD4+ T cells, fewer expanded clones and increased TCR diversity, suggesting age selection. Observed TCR beta diversity correlated strongly with the percentage of naive T cells measured by flow cytometry. Because donor CMV infection status was unknown, age-related changes in expanded clonotypes were potentially confounded.

Systemically healthy Caucasian individuals from Russia, around 38 in total and aged roughly 6 to 95 years, were included as donors. Approximately 10 milliliters of peripheral blood were collected from each donor into EDTA-treated Vacutainer tubes. Ficoll-Paque density-gradient centrifugation was used to isolate PBMCs, with at least 7 million obtained per sample. Total RNA was extracted from PBMCs with Trizol reagent, with at least 6 micrograms obtained per sample. For every donor, flow cytometry on a PBMC aliquot measured the percentage of naive CD45RAhigh/CD27high T cells. The junction shows trimming of 0 bases on V and 0 bases on J, and the gene matches do not reach 10 bases of it. Per the germline V gene, LGHNA is the CDR1 and YSLEER is the CDR2. Its CDR3 holds 19 amino acids, cysteine through phenylalanine. The sequence is cut down to CDR3 DNA, 57 bases in frame from base 1. Library creation used 5' RACE. A second roughly 7 to 11 cycle PCR used a sample-barcoded 5' primer and a J-beta primer mix. A template-switch 5' adaptor carrying 12 random nucleotides introduced a unique molecular identifier onto each TCR beta cDNA molecule. Each sample yielded at least 3 million CDR3-containing paired-end reads. First-strand cDNA was synthesized from all RNA with the Mint cDNA synthesis kit, primed by a TRBC-specific oligonucleotide. Following uracil-DNA glycosylase treatment, all cDNA underwent a first 18-cycle PCR with the universal primers M1SS and BC2_uni_R. The original pipeline was this. Each sample was normalized by randomly selecting 1 million high-quality reads, each carrying a distinct molecular identifier. Reads with shared molecular identifiers were discarded instead of being binned into consensus sequences. MiTCR, run with a Q25 quality threshold and the strictest error-elimination algorithm, handled CDR3 identification, clonotype clustering and error correction. Lower-bound total TCR beta diversity was estimated with a nonparametric unseen species model using Euler transformation. Using fastp at Q25 and MiXCR, TCRdb reprocessed the public reads and kept productive beta chains. Rows with one shared CDR3 protein collapse into an entry with the most common genes and DNA. The V and J calls were determined by TCRdb, not by the authors. For this sample the table gives fewer than 2,000,000 distinct CDR3 sequences, of which approximately 39% were detected only once. The ten largest clonotypes hold more than 20% of the sample.

The TCR sequence derives from a human donor in good health. The sequenced material came from blood. In this chain, TRBV4-3 is recombined with TRBJ2-3, with 9 middle bases fitting TRBD2. The CDR3 protein is CASSQDDTLAGLSTDTQYF. The DNA sequence reads TGCGCCAGCAGCCAAGATGATACTCTAGCGGGGCTTAGCACAGATACGCAGTATTTT.